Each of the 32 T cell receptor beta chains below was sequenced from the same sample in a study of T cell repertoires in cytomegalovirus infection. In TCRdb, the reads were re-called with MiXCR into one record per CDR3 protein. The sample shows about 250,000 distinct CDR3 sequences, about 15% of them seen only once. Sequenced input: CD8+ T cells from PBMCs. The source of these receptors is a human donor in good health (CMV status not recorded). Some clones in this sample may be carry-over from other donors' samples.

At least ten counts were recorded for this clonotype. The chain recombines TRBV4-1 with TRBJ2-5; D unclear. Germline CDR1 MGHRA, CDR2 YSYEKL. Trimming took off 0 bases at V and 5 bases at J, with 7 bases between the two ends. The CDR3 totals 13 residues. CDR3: CASSQDLWETQYF. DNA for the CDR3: TGCGCCAGCAGCCAAGACCTCTGGGAGACCCAGTACTTC.

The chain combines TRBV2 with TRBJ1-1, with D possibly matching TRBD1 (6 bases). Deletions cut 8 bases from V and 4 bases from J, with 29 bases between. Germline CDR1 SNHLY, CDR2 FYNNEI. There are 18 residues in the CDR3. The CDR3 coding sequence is TGTGCCAGCCGTGGGAGGGGGGGGGATGGAATGATGAGCACTGAAGCTTTCTTT. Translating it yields CASRGRGGDGMMSTEAFF.

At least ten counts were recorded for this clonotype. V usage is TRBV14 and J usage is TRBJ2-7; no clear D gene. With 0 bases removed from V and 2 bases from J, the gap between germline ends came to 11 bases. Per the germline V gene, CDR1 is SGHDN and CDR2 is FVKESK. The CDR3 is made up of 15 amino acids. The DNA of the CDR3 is TGTGCCAGCAGCCAAGATGAGGCCCTCCCCTACGAGCAGTACTTC. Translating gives CASSQDEALPYEQYF.

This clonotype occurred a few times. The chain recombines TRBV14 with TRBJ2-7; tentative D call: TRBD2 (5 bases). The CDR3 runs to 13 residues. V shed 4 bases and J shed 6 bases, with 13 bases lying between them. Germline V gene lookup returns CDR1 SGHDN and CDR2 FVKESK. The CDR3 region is CASSPGVGSEQYF. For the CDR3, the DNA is TGTGCCAGCAGCCCCGGGGTAGGCTCCGAGCAGTACTTC.

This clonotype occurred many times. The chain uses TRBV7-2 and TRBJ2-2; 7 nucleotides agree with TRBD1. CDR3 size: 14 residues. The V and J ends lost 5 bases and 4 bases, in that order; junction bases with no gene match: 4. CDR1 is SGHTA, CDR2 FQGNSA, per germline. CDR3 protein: CASSPTGVTGELFF. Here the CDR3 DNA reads TGTGCCAGCAGCCCCACAGGGGTCACCGGGGAGCTGTTTTTT.

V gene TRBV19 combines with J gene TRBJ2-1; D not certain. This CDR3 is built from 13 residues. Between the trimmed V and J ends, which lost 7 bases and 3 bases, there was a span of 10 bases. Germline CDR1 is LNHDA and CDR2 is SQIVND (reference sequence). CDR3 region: CASKVLGYNEQFF. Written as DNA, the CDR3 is TGTGCCAGTAAAGTATTGGGCTACAATGAGCAGTTCTTC.

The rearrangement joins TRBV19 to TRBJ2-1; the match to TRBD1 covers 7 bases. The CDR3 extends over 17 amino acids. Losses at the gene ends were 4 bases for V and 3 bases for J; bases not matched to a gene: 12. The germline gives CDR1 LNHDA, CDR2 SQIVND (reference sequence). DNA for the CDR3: TGTGCCAGTAGTACCTACCGGACAGGTAGTATCTACAATGAGCAGTTCTTC. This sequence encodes CASSTYRTGSIYNEQFF.

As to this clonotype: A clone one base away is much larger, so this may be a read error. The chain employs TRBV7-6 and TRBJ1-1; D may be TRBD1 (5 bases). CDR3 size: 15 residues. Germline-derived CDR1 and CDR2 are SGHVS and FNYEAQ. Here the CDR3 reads CTSSSRDPTSTEAFF. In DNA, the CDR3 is TGTACCAGCAGCTCTCGGGACCCAACCTCCACTGAAGCTTTCTTT. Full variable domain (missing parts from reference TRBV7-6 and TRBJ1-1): GAGVSQSPRYKVTKRGQDVALRCDPISGHVSLYWYRQALGQGPEFLTYFNYEAQQDKSGLPNDRFSAERPEGSISTLTIQRTEQRDSAMYRCTSSSRDPTSTEAFFGQGTRLTVV.

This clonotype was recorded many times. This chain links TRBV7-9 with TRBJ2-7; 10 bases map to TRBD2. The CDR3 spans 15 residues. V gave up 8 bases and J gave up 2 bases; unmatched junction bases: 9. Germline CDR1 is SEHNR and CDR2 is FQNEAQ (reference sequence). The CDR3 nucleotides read TGTGCCAGCCGCCCCCCTCTAGCGGGGGCCTACGAGCAGTACTTC. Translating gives CASRPPLAGAYEQYF.

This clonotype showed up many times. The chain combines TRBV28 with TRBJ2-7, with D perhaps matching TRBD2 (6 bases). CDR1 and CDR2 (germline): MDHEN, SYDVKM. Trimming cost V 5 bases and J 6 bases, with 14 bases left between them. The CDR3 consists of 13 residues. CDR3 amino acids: CASSQRPGGEQYF. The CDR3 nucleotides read TGTGCCAGCAGTCAACGGCCCGGGGGCGAGCAGTACTTC.

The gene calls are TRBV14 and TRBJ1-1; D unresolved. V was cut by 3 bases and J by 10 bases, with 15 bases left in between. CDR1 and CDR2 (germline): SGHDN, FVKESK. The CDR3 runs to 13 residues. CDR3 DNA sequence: TGTGCCAGCAGCCACCCGGAGTTAGGGCGAGCTTTCTTT. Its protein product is CASSHPELGRAFF.

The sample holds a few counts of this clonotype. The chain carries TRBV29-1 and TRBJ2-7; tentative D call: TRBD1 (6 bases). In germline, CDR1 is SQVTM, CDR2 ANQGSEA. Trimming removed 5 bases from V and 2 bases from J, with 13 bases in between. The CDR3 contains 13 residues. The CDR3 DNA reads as TGCAGCGTTTTGGGGGACATGCCCTACGAGCAGTACTTC. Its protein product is CSVLGDMPYEQYF.

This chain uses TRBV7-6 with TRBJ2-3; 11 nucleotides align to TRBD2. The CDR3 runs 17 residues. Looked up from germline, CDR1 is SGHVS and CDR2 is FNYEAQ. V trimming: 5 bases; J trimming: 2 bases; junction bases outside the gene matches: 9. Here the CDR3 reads CASSPTPSGGTTDTQYF. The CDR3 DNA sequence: TGTGCCAGCAGCCCTACCCCTAGCGGGGGGACCACAGATACGCAGTATTTT. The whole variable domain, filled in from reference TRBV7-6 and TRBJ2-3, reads GAGVSQSPRYKVTKRGQDVALRCDPISGHVSLYWYRQALGQGPEFLTYFNYEAQQDKSGLPNDRFSAERPEGSISTLTIQRTEQRDSAMYRCASSPTPSGGTTDTQYFGPGTRLTVL.

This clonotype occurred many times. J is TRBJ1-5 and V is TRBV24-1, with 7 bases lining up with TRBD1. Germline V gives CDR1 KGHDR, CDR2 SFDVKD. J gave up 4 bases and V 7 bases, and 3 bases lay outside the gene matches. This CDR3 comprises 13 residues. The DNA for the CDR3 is TGTGCCACCAGCGGGACAGTTAATCAGCCCCAGCATTTT. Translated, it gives CATSGTVNQPQHF.

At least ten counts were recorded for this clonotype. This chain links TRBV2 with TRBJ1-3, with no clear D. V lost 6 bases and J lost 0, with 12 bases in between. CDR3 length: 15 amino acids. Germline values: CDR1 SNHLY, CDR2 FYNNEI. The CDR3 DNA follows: TGTGCCAGCAGAGTCGGACGGATCTCTGGAAACACCATATATTTT. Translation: CASRVGRISGNTIYF. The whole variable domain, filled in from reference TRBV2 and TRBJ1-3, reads EPEVTQTPSHQVTQMGQEVILRCVPISNHLYFYWYRQILGQKVEFLVSFYNNEISEKSEIFDDQFSVERPDGSNFTLKIRSTKLEDSAMYFCASRVGRISGNTIYFGEGSWLTVV.

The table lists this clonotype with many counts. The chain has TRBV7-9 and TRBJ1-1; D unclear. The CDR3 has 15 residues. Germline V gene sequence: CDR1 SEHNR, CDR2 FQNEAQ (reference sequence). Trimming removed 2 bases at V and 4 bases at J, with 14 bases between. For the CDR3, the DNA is TGTGCCAGCAGCTTATTAGAGCCCGAGGGCACTGAAGCTTTCTTT. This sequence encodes CASSLLEPEGTEAFF.

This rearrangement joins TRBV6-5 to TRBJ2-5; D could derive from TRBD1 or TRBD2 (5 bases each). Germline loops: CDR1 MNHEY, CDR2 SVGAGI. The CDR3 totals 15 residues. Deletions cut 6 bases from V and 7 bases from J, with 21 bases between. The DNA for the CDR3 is TGTGCCAGCAGCTTACAGGACACCGCACGGGGGACCCAGTACTTC. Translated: CASSLQDTARGTQYF.

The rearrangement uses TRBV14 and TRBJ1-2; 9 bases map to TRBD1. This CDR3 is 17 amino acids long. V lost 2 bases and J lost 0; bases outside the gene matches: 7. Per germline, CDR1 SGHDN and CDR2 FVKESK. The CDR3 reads CASSQTDRGQPNYGYTF. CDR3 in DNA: TGTGCCAGCAGCCAAACGGACAGGGGACAACCTAACTATGGCTACACCTTC.

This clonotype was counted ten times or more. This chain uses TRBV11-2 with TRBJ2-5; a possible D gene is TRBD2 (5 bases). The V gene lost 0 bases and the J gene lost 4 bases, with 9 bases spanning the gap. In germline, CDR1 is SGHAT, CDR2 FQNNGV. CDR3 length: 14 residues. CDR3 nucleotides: TGTGCCAGCAGCTTAGAAGGAGGTGGAGAGACCCAGTACTTC. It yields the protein CASSLEGGGETQYF. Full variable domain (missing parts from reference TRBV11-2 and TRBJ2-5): EAGVAQSPRYKIIEKRQSVAFWCNPISGHATLYWYQQILGQGPKLLIQFQNNGVVDDSQLPKDRFSAERLKGVDSTLKIQPAKLEDSAVYLCASSLEGGGETQYFGPGTRLLVL.

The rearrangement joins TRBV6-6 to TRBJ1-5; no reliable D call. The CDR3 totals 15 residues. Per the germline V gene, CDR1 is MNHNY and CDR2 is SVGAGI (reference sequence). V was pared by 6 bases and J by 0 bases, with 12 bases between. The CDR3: CASRSREYSNQPQHF. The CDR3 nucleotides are TGTGCCAGCAGAAGCCGAGAATATAGCAATCAGCCCCAGCATTTT.

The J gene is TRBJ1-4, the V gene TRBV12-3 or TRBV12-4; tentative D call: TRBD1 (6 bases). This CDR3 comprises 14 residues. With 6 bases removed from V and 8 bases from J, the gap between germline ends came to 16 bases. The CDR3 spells CASRETGTLEKLFF. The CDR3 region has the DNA TGTGCCAGCAGGGAGACCGGGACATTAGAAAAACTGTTTTTT.

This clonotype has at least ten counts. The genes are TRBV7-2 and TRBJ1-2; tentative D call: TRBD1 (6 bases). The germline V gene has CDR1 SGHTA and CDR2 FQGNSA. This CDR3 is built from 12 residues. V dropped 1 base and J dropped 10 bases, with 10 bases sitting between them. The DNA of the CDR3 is TGTGCCAGCAGCTTAGAGGACAGAGACTACACCTTC. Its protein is CASSLEDRDYTF.

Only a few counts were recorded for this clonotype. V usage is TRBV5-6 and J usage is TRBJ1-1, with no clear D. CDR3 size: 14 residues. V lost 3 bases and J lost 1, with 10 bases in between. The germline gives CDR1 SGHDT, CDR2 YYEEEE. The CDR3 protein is CASSYLNKNTEAFF. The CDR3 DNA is TGTGCCAGCAGCTACCTAAATAAGAACACTGAAGCTTTCTTT.

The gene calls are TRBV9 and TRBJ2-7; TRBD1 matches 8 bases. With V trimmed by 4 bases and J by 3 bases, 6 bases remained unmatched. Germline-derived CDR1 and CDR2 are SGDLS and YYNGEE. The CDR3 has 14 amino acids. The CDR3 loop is CASSTSGTGYEQYF. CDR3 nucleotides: TGTGCCAGCAGCACCTCCGGGACAGGCTACGAGCAGTACTTC.

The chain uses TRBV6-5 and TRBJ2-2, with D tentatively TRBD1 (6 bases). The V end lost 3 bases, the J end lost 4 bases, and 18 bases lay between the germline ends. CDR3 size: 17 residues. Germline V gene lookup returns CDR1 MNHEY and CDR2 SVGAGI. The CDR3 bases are TGTGCCAGCAGTTATTCCGGGACACTAACCCTCACCGGGGAGCTGTTTTTT. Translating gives CASSYSGTLTLTGELFF.

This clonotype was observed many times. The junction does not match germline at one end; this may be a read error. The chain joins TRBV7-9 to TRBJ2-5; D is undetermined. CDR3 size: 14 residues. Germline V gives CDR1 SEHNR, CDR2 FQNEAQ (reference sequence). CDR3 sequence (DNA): TGTGCCAGCAGCATAGCCCCAAGCCAAGAGACCCAGTACTTC. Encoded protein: CASSIAPSQETQYF.

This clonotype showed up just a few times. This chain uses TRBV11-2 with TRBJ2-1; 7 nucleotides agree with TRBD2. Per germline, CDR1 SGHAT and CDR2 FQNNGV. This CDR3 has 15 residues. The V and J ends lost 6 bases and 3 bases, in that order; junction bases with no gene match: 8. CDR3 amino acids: CASRLLRGVYNEQFF. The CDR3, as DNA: TGTGCCAGCAGGCTTCTCCGGGGGGTCTACAATGAGCAGTTCTTC.

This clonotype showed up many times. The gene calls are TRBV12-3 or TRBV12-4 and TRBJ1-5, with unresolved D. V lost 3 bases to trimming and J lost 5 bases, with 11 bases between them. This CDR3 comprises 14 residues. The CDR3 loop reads CASSFVGRDQPQHF. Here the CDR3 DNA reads TGTGCCAGCAGTTTTGTAGGCCGGGATCAGCCCCAGCATTTT.

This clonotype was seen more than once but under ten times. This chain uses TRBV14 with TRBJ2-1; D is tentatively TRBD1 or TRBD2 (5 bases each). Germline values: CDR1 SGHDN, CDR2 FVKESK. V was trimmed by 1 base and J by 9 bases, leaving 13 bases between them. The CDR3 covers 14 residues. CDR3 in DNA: TGTGCCAGCAGCCAAGTGTTGGGGGACCTTGAGCAGTTCTTC. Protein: CASSQVLGDLEQFF.

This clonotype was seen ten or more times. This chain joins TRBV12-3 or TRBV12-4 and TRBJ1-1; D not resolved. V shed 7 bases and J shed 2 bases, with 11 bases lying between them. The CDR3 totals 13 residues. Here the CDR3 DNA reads TGTGCCAGCAAAGCCTCAGGTAACACTGAAGCTTTCTTT. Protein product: CASKASGNTEAFF.

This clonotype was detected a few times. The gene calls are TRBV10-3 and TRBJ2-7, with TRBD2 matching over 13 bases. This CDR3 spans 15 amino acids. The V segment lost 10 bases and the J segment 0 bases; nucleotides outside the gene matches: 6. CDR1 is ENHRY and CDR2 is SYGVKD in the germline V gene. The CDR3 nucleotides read TGTGCCACCTGGACTAGCGGGGGAAGCTCCTACGAGCAGTACTTC. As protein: CATWTSGGSSYEQYF.

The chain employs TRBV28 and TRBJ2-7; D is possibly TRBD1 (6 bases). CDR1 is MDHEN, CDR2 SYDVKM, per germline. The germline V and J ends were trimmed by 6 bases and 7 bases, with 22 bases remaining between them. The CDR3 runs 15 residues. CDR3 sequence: CASSPFRGLGGEQYF. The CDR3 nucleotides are TGTGCCAGCAGCCCGTTCAGGGGCCTCGGTGGGGAGCAGTACTTC.